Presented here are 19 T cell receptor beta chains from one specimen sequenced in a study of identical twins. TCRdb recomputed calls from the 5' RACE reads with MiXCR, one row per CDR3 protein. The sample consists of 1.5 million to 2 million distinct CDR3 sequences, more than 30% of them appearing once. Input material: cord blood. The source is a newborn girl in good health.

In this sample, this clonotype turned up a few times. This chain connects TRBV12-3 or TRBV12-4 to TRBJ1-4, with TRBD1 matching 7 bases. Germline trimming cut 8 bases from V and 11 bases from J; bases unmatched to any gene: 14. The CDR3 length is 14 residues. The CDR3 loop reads CASGGDRARGKLFF. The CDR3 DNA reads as TGTGCCAGCGGGGGCGACAGGGCCCGTGGGAAACTGTTTTTT.

The CDR3 is CASSEYHYEKLFF. The CDR3 DNA is TGTGCCAGCAGTGAATATCACTATGAAAAACTGTTTTTT. This chain connects TRBV25-1 to TRBJ1-4; no firm D call. The length of the CDR3 is 13 residues. The germline V and J ends were trimmed by 0 bases and 6 bases, with 5 bases remaining between them. CDR1 MGHDK and CDR2 SYGVNS come from the germline V gene.

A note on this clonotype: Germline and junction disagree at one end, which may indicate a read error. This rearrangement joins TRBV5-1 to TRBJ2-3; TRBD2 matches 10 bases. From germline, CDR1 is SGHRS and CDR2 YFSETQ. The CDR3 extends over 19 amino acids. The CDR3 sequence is CASSLRGLGLAVSTGTQYF. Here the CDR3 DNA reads TGCGCCAGCAGCCTCAGAGGCCTTGGACTAGCGGTTAGCACAGGTACGCAGTATTTT.

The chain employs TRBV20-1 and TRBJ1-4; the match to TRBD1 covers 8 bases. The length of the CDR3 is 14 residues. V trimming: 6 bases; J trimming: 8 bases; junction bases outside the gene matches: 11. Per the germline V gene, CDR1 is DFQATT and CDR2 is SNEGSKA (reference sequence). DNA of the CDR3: TGCAGTGCAACAGACAGACAGGGGTACGAAAAACTGTTTTTT. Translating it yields CSATDRQGYEKLFF.

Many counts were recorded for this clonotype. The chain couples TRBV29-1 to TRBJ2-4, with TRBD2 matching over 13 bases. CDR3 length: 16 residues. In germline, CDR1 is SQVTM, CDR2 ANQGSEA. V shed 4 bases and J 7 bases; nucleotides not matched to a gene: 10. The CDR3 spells CSVAPTSGRAFNIQYF. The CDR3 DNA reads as TGCAGCGTTGCCCCAACTAGCGGGAGGGCCTTCAACATTCAGTACTTC.

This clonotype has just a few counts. CDR3 amino acids: CASSWQGNEQFF. The DNA for the CDR3 is TGTGCCAGCAGCTGGCAGGGCAATGAGCAGTTCTTC. The V gene is TRBV3-1, the J gene TRBJ2-1; tentatively, D is TRBD1 (5 bases). CDR3 length: 12 amino acids. Germline values: CDR1 LGHDT, CDR2 YNNKEL (reference sequence). Trimming pared 5 bases from V and 6 bases from J, leaving 8 bases between.

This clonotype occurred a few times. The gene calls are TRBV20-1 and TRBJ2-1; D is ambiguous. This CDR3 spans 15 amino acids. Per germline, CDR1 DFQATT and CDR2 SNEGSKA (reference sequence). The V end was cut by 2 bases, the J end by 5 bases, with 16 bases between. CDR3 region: CSARSTTILNNEQFF. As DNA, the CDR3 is TGCAGTGCTAGATCTACTACAATCCTAAACAATGAGCAGTTCTTC.

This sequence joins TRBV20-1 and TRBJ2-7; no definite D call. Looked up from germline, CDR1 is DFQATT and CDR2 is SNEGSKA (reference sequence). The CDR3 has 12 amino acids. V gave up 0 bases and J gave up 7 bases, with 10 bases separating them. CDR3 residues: CSARDLDNEQYF. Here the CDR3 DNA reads TGCAGTGCTAGAGATCTTGACAATGAGCAGTACTTC.

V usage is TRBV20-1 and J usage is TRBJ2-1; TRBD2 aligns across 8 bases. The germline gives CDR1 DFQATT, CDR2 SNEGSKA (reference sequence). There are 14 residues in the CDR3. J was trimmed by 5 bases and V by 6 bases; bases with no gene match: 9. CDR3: CSALGTRFNNEQFF. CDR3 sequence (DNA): TGCAGTGCCCTCGGGACTAGGTTCAACAATGAGCAGTTCTTC.

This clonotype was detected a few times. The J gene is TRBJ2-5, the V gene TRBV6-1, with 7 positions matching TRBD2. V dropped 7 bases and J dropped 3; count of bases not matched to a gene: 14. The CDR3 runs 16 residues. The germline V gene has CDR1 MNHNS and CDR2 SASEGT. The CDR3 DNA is TGTGCCAGCAAGACGATGTGGGGGGGGACTAAAGAGACCCAGTACTTC. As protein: CASKTMWGGTKETQYF.

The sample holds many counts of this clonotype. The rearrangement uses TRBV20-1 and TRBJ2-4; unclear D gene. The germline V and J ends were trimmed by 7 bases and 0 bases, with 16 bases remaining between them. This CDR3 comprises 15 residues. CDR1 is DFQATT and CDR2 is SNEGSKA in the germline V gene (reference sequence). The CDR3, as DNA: TGCAGTGTAAGGCAGCCTTCTATAGCCAAAAACATTCAGTACTTC. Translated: CSVRQPSIAKNIQYF.

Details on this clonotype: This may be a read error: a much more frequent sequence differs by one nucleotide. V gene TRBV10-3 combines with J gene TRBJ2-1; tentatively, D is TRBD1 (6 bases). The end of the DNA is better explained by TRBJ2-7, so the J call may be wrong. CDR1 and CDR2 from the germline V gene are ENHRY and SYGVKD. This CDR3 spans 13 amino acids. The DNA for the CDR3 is TGTGCCATCAGTTCTGAGGGGGACAATGAGCAGTACTTC. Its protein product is CAISSEGDNEQYF.

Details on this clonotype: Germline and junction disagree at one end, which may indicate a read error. The CDR3 DNA is TGTGTCAGCAGTTTTCCCCTCAGGGACAGGGGGAGTAGTGAGCAGTTCTTC. Protein product: CVSSFPLRDRGSSEQFF. This chain uses TRBV12-3 or TRBV12-4 with TRBJ2-1, with 11 positions matching TRBD1. This CDR3 spans 17 amino acids.

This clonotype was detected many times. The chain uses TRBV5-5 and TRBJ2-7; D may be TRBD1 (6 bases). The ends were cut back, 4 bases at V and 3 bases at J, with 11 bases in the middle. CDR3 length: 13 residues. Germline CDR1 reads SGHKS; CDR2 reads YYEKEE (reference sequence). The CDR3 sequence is CASSLTTGYEQYF. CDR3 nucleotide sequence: TGTGCCAGCAGCCTTACGACAGGCTACGAGCAGTACTTC.

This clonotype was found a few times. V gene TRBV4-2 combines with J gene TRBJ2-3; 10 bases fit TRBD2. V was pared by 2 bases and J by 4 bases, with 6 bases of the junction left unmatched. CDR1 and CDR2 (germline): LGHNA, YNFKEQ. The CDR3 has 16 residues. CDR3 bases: TGTGCCAGCAGCCAACAGAAGCTAGCGGGAGCAGATACGCAGTATTTT. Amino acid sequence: CASSQQKLAGADTQYF.

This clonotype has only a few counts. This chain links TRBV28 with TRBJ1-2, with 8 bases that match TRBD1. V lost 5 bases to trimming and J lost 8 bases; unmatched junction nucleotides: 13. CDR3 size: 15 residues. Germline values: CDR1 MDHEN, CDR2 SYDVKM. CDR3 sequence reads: CASSQGQGPTNGYTF. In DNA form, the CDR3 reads TGTGCCAGCAGTCAAGGACAGGGCCCCACTAACGGCTACACCTTC.

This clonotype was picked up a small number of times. The CDR3 reads CASSLKAGLEPQHF. Written as DNA, the CDR3 is TGTGCCAGCAGCTTAAAGGCAGGGCTTGAGCCCCAGCATTTT. The J gene is TRBJ1-5, the V gene TRBV7-2; TRBD1 is a possible D gene (5 bases). CDR3 length: 14 residues. V was shortened by 2 bases and J by 8 bases, with 13 bases between the two germline ends. Germline CDR1 is SGHTA and CDR2 is FQGNSA.

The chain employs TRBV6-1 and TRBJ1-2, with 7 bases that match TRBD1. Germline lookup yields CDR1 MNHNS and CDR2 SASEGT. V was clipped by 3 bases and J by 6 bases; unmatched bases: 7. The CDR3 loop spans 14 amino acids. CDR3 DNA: TGTGCCAGCAGTGAGGCAGGGGGAATGGATGGCTACACCTTC. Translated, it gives CASSEAGGMDGYTF.

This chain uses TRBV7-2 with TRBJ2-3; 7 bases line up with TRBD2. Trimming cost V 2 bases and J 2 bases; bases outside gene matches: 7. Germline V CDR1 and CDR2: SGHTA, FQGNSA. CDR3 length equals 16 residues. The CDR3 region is CASSLLGRSPTDTQYF. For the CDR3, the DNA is TGTGCCAGCAGCTTACTCGGGAGGTCCCCCACAGATACGCAGTATTTT.